Listed below are T cell receptor beta chains from one sample, sequenced in a study of cytomegalovirus exposure and HLA in healthy donors. TCRdb keeps only in-frame clones here, not all; method: immunoSEQ multiplex PCR. The sample lists about 120,000 clones; over 8.5% were seen once. Source material: PBMCs. Receptors were obtained from a woman aged 40 to 50 in good health and CMV-seropositive. Each CDR3 is given with its conserved first and last residue. D genes are given only for firm matches. Clone size, where shown, is once, few, many, or a class for clones that have expanded.

V gene,J gene,D gene,clone size,CDR3 protein,CDR3 DNA
TRBV5-1,TRBJ1-1,TRBD1,few,CASFRQGATEAFF,TGCGCCAGCTTCAGACAGGGAGCCACTGAAGCTTTCTTT
TRBV6-5,TRBJ1-1,TRBD1,few,CASGYRGAGTEAFF,TGTGCCAGCGGGTACAGGGGGGCAGGCACTGAAGCTTTCTTT
TRBV5-1,TRBJ2-7,NA,few,CASRDSNYEQYF,TGCGCCAGCAGGGACTCCAACTACGAGCAGTACTTC
TRBV14,TRBJ1-2,NA,NA,CASSQDFEHGYTF,TGTGCCAGCAGCCAAGATTTTGAGCATGGCTACACCTTC
TRBV27,TRBJ2-5,TRBD2,few,CASRGTSGGAETQYF,TGTGCCAGCAGGGGAACTAGCGGGGGGGCTGAGACCCAGTACTTC
TRBV6-1,TRBJ1-2,TRBD1,NA,CASSEALTGDYGYTF,TGTGCCAGCAGTGAAGCGCTAACAGGGGACTATGGCTACACCTTC
TRBV5-1,TRBJ1-6,NA,few,CASSSGESSPLHF,TGCGCCAGCAGCTCAGGGGAAAGTTCACCCCTCCACTTT
TRBV14,TRBJ2-7,NA,NA,CASSQVREQYF,TGTGCCAGCAGCCAAGTGAGGGAGCAGTACTTC
TRBV2,TRBJ2-1,TRBD1,NA,CASSLGTAYNEQFF,TGTGCCAGCAGTTTAGGGACAGCCTACAATGAGCAGTTCTTC
TRBV7-2,TRBJ2-3,TRBD2,many,CASSSGTSGGDGQYF,TGTGCCAGCAGCTCCGGGACTAGCGGGGGGGATGGGCAGTATTTT
TRBV9,TRBJ2-1,TRBD2,few,CASSLSGGAFEQFF,TGTGCCAGCAGCCTGAGCGGGGGGGCATTTGAGCAGTTCTTC
TRBV4-1,TRBJ1-4,NA,few,CASSQGLLRTALEKLFF,TGCGCCAGCAGCCAAGGACTCCTCAGGACAGCCTTAGAAAAACTGTTTTTT
TRBV2,TRBJ1-5,NA,NA,CASSLLAVQPQHF,TGTGCCAGCAGTTTATTGGCTGTACAGCCCCAGCATTTT
TRBV2,TRBJ2-3,TRBD2,NA,CASTAGTRGDTQYF,TGTGCCAGCACTGCCGGGACTAGGGGGGATACGCAGTATTTT
TRBV28,TRBJ1-2,NA,few,CASSLGGVYGYTF,TGTGCCAGCAGTTTAGGGGGCGTCTATGGCTACACCTTC
TRBV7-2,TRBJ1-1,NA,few,CASSPIGREMNTEAFF,TGTGCCAGCAGCCCTATTGGGAGAGAAATGAACACTGAAGCTTTCTTT
TRBV14,TRBJ1-2,NA,few,CASSRNAGQIYGYTF,TGTGCCAGCAGCCGGAATGCCGGACAGATTTATGGCTACACCTTC
TRBV11-3,TRBJ2-7,NA,few,CASSLVVSGPEQYF,TGTGCCAGCAGCTTAGTCGTATCAGGGCCCGAGCAGTACTTC
TRBV4-2,TRBJ2-1,NA,NA,CASSQFLDTPGNEQFF,TGTGCCAGCAGCCAATTCTTGGACACTCCCGGGAATGAGCAGTTCTTC
TRBV2,TRBJ1-4,TRBD1,NA,CASTGGILAEKLFF,TGTGCCAGTACAGGGGGCATCTTGGCTGAAAAACTGTTTTTT
TRBV9,TRBJ1-2,NA,NA,CASSPAGARGYTF,TGTGCCAGCAGCCCGGCAGGGGCCCGTGGCTACACCTTC
TRBV2,TRBJ2-1,TRBD2,few,CASIGGDEQFF,TGTGCCAGCATCGGGGGGGATGAGCAGTTCTTC
TRBV11-2,TRBJ2-7,NA,few,CASSLVVAQAAYEQYF,TGTGCCAGCAGCTTAGTTGTAGCACAGGCCGCCTACGAGCAGTACTTC
TRBV5-1,TRBJ1-1,TRBD1,few,CASTGTGDTEAFF,TGCGCCAGCACCGGTACAGGGGACACTGAAGCTTTCTTT
TRBV10-3,TRBJ2-1,TRBD2,NA,CAITPGGPNEQFF,TGTGCCATCACCCCGGGGGGGCCAAATGAGCAGTTCTTC
TRBV5-5,TRBJ2-7,TRBD1,NA,CASRLDRGREQYF,TGTGCCAGCAGATTGGACAGGGGTAGGGAGCAGTACTTC
TRBV7-9,TRBJ2-2,TRBD2,few,CASSPRGGDAGELFF,TGTGCCAGCAGCCCCCGGGGGGGGGACGCCGGGGAGCTGTTTTTT
TRBV4-2,TRBJ1-2,TRBD1,NA,CASSPRDRGQVYGYTF,TGTGCCAGCAGCCCCCGGGACAGGGGGCAGGTGTATGGCTACACCTTC
TRBV5-8,TRBJ2-3,TRBD2,NA,CASSLGTSGGTDTQYF,TGTGCCAGCAGCCTCGGGACTAGCGGAGGCACAGATACGCAGTATTTT
TRBV20-1,TRBJ1-1,TRBD1,NA,CSAFPGQEAFF,TGCAGTGCTTTTCCGGGACAGGAAGCTTTCTTT
TRBV2,TRBJ2-2,TRBD2,many,CARREGQGETGELFF,TGTGCCAGGAGGGAGGGGCAGGGAGAGACCGGGGAGCTGTTTTTT
TRBV28,TRBJ1-1,NA,few,CASSLWRGGTEAFF,TGTGCCAGCAGTTTATGGCGGGGGGGGACTGAAGCTTTCTTT
TRBV18,TRBJ1-4,NA,few,CASSPQGSEKLFF,TGTGCCAGCTCACCTCAGGGAAGTGAAAAACTGTTTTTT
TRBV6-5,TRBJ2-7,TRBD1,NA,CASSNRDRGTYEQYF,TGTGCCAGCAGCAACCGGGACAGGGGCACCTACGAGCAGTACTTC
TRBV7-6,TRBJ2-5,TRBD2,few,CASRPVAGGETQYF,TGTGCCAGCAGGCCTGTAGCGGGGGGAGAGACCCAGTACTTC
TRBV28,TRBJ2-3,NA,NA,CASGSGTDTQYF,TGTGCCAGCGGTTCAGGCACAGATACGCAGTATTTT
TRBV7-2,TRBJ2-7,NA,NA,CASSLALNRRAYEQYF,TGTGCCAGCAGCTTAGCGCTAAACAGGAGGGCCTACGAGCAGTACTTC
TRBV7-7,TRBJ2-7,NA,NA,CASSPDSMSYEQYF,TGTGCCAGCAGCCCAGACTCCATGTCCTACGAGCAGTACTTC